This entry lists 11 T cell receptor beta chains sequenced from one sample in a study of blood T cell repertoires in COVID-19. TCRdb's copy holds only in-frame clones and misses some; the assay was immunoSEQ multiplex PCR. The sample contains more than 100,000 clones, just under 85% of which appear only once. The specimen was peripheral blood. The receptors stem from a woman between 45 and 60 years old with acute or convalescent COVID-19.

The V gene is TRBV5-1, the J gene TRBJ1-2, with TRBD1 matching 9 bases. With 4 bases clipped from V and 2 bases from J, the junction kept 3 bases outside the gene matches. CDR3 size: 14 residues. Per germline, CDR1 SGHRS and CDR2 YFSETQ. The CDR3 spells CASSGGTGNYGYTF. The CDR3 DNA sequence: TGCGCCAGCAGCGGCGGGACAGGGAACTATGGCTACACCTTC.

The rearrangement links TRBV18 to TRBJ1-6; 7 bases are shared with TRBD1. This CDR3 contains 15 residues. With V trimmed by 3 bases and J by 7 bases, 6 bases remained unmatched. The germline V gene encodes CDR1 KGHSH and CDR2 LQKENI. This CDR3 reads CASSPGTASNSPLHF. The CDR3 DNA sequence: TGTGCCAGCTCACCCGGGACAGCCAGCAATTCACCCCTCCACTTT.

The chain combines TRBV27 with TRBJ2-6; D may be TRBD1 (5 bases). The CDR3 runs 17 residues. Deletions cut 3 bases from V and 0 bases from J, with 12 bases between. Germline V CDR1 and CDR2: MNHEY, SMNVEV (reference sequence). CDR3 nucleotide sequence: TGTGCCAGCAGTTTTAGGGGTCCCCTCTCTGGGGCCAACGTCCTGACTTTC. This translates into CASSFRGPLSGANVLTF.

This chain links TRBV19 with TRBJ2-7, with a weak D call TRBD1 (5 bases). The germline V and J ends were trimmed by 3 bases and 1 base, with 13 bases remaining between them. The CDR3 runs to 15 residues. The germline V gene encodes CDR1 LNHDA and CDR2 SQIVND (reference sequence). CDR3 sequence: CASSIYKGNSYEQYF. CDR3 coding DNA: TGTGCCAGTAGTATCTATAAGGGGAATTCCTACGAGCAGTACTTC.

For this clone: One end of the junction does not line up with germline, which may come from a read error. V is TRBV6-5 and J is TRBJ2-7, with 7 bases lining up with TRBD1. There are 14 residues in the CDR3. The germline V gene has CDR1 MNHEY and CDR2 SVGAGI. In nucleotides, the CDR3 is TGTGCTAGCAAGCCTATATGGACAGGCTACGAGCAGTACTTC. It yields the protein CASKPIWTGYEQYF.

The chain recombines TRBV18 with TRBJ1-1, with 9 bases identical to TRBD1. The CDR3 covers 17 residues. The V gene end was trimmed by 2 bases and the J gene end by 5 bases; junction bases not matched to a gene: 12. CDR1 KGHSH and CDR2 LQKENI come from the germline V gene. CDR3 in DNA: TGTGCCAGCTCACCAGTACAACAGGGGGCGCCTATGACTGAAGCTTTCTTT. As protein: CASSPVQQGAPMTEAFF.

The chain combines TRBV5-4 with TRBJ2-7; D may be TRBD1 (7 bases). V was clipped by 0 bases and J by 4 bases, with 14 bases between them. CDR1 is SGHNT, CDR2 YYREEE, per germline (reference sequence). The CDR3 contains 15 residues. The CDR3 sequence: CASSLAGGTAYEQYF. In DNA form, the CDR3 reads TGTGCCAGCAGCTTGGCAGGAGGGACAGCATACGAGCAGTACTTC.

The rearrangement uses TRBV3-1 (or the pseudogene TRBV3-2) and TRBJ1-6, with unresolved D. CDR1 LGHDT and CDR2 YNNKEL come from the germline V gene (reference sequence). Trimming took off 4 bases at V and 5 bases at J, with 15 bases between the two ends. The CDR3 is 16 amino acids. The CDR3 nucleotides are TGTGCCAGCAGCCCCCTCGGGGTCGCCAATAATTCACCCCTCCACTTT. This gives the protein CASSPLGVANNSPLHF.

The DNA of the CDR3 is TGTGCCAGCAGTACCCCAGGGACAGGGGGCATCTACGAGCAGTACTTC. Encoded protein: CASSTPGTGGIYEQYF. The chain has TRBV14 and TRBJ2-7; TRBD1 matches 12 bases. Germline V lookup: CDR1 SGHDN, CDR2 FVKESK. V lost 6 bases to trimming and J lost 3 bases; unmatched junction nucleotides: 9. This CDR3 is built from 16 residues.

In DNA, the CDR3 is TGTGCCAGCAGGACTACAGGGACGGAAGGCTACACCTTC. It is translated as CASRTTGTEGYTF. The chain employs TRBV6-5 and TRBJ1-2; D may be TRBD1 (6 bases). CDR1 is MNHEY and CDR2 is SVGAGI in the germline V gene. The ends were cut back, 6 bases at V and 8 bases at J, with 16 bases in the middle. This CDR3 is built from 13 residues.

This chain links TRBV24-1 with TRBJ2-1; D possibly corresponds to TRBD1 (6 bases). This CDR3 is built from 14 residues. Trimming removed 4 bases at V and 12 bases at J, with 18 bases between. Per germline, CDR1 KGHDR and CDR2 SFDVKD. CDR3 bases: TGTGCCACCAGTGAAGAAACCGGGACACTTGGGCAGTTCTTC. The encoded protein is CATSEETGTLGQFF.